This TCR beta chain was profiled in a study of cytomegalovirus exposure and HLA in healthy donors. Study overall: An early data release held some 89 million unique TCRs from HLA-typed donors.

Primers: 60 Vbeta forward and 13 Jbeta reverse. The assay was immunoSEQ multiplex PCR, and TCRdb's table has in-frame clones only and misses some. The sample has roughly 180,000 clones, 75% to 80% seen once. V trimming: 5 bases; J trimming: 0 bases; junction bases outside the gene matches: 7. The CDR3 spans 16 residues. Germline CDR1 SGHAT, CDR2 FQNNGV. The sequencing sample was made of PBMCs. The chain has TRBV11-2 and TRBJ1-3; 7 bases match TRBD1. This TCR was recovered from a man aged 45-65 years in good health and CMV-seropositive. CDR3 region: CASSSTTGSSGNTIYF. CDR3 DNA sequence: TGTGCCAGCAGCAGCACGACAGGGAGCTCTGGAAACACCATATATTTT.